This T cell receptor (beta chain) was recovered during a study of identical twins (TCRdb year 2016). Study-wide context: The study deep-sequenced TCR alpha and beta repertoires from monozygotic twins, unrelated adults of various ages and cord blood to test whether fetal clonotypes persist. Replicate twin experiments were performed at different times using different library preparation protocols to rule out contamination.

The research as a whole found: Invariant T cells such as MAIT and iNKT could partly confound zero-insertion analyses, though diverse VJ usage argued against this for most clonotypes. Because the same donors could not be followed over many years, the conclusions depended on cross-sectional statistical analysis. Out-of-frame TCR alpha sharing in monozygotic twins was systematically underestimated by recombination models, whereas sharing between unrelated individuals was in agreement with the recombination models. The excess sharing between twins in beta out-of-frame sequences was weaker because fewer shared sequences reduced the signal-to-noise ratio. Fewer insertions were carried by abundant cord blood beta clonotypes; a weaker similar trend was observed in young adult naive repertoires, while no such trend was observed in memory repertoires. Compared with coincidental sharing between unrelated individuals, out-of-frame TCR alpha sequences shared between twins had an excess of sequences with low generation probability.

Comment on this clonotype: It has no known antigen specificity. The sample holds no much larger clone one base away, and base qualities are not on file.

The library was prepared using 5' RACE. The listed sequencing device is Illumina HiSeq 2000. Template switching added a universal primer binding site, and the final cDNA carried a unique molecular identifier that allowed TCR cDNA molecules to be counted accurately. Specific primers in the conserved constant-segment region were used to synthesize first-strand cDNA for the TCR alpha and beta chains. To control for contamination, every cDNA library was double barcoded, receiving both a SMART-Mk sample barcode and Illumina barcodes. TruSeq adapter sequences along with Illumina sample barcodes were introduced in two successive PCR steps. TCR alpha and beta cDNA libraries were sequenced on the Illumina HiSeq platform with custom primers. Under the source paper's analysis protocol: Unique molecular identifiers were extracted from raw reads with MiGEC, and CDR3 positions were determined with MiXCR. Recombination models were inferred per individual with the repgenHMM and IGoR tools using an EM algorithm. Shared clonotypes were analyzed with the tcR package in R, and sharing was normalized by the product of cloneset sizes. Out-of-frame nonproductive sequences were analyzed to study raw recombination free of thymic and clonal selection effects. TCRdb's own reprocessing of the public reads used fastp at Q25 and MiXCR and kept productive beta chains. Rows merge per CDR3 protein into single entries with the most common DNA and genes. What appears here as the V and J calls and clone size reflects TCRdb's work, not the paper's. Counted in this sample were 430,000 or so distinct CDR3 sequences; approximately 24% of them appeared once. The ten largest clones add up to 2.9% of the sample.

Every donor in the study was a healthy Caucasian. The twin cohort comprised three pairs of female monozygotic twins, all aged about 18 to 29 years. Positive isolation kits from Invitrogen were used to isolate CD4+ and CD8+ T cell populations. The CDR3 runs 14 amino acids, cysteine and phenylalanine included. Only the CDR3 region is kept as DNA, spanning 42 bases read in frame from base 1. Via the germline V gene, CDR1 is SNHLY and CDR2 FYNNEI. V is clipped by 6 bases and J by 5 bases, and the sequence between their germline boundaries is 13 bases long. A further study also used this sample, focusing on T cells expressing NK-cell markers. The other study reports the following: Three sorted T-cell subsets (CD3+CD56+NKG2C+, CD3+CD56+NKG2C- and CD3+CD56-NKG2C+) from roughly 8 donors had their TCR beta-chain repertoires profiled. Among the eight sequenced donors, seven were HCMV-seropositive and one was HCMV-seronegative. In several experiments an anti-gammadeltaTCR antibody was added to restrict sorting to alphabetaTCR-expressing T cells. In several donors, the dominant CD3+CD56+NKG2C+ clonotypes were found to rank among the top 10 CD8+ clonotypes and to make up 1.0-7.0% of CD8+ T cells. Those dominant clonotypes were again the most abundant among CD3+CD56-NKG2C+ cells in a handful of donors, at about 25-60.1%. It remained unclear whether the expanded NKG2C-expressing T cell clones were specific for HCMV antigens. The eight sequenced donors were randomly selected healthy volunteers, three men and five women. HCMV-specific IgG was detected in serum with a commercial ELISA kit to determine HCMV serostatus. MIGEC handled demultiplexing of the reads and grouping by UMI, while MiTCR was used to assemble and quantify clonotypes. To remove erroneous sequences, TCR cDNA sequences were retained only when supported by two or more reads. The tcR package was used for downstream repertoire analysis, with clonotypes matched between fractions based on CDR3 nucleotide sequence plus V segment. Antigen specificity was annotated against VDJdb with VDJmatch, allowing one amino acid substitution in CDR3.

The sequenced sample consisted of CD4+ T cells sorted from blood. The chain couples TRBV2 to TRBJ2-2; perhaps TRBD2 is the D gene, with 6 bases matching. This receptor was taken from a woman younger than 35 in good health. The nucleotide sequence reads TGTGCCAGCAGAGTGGGAGGCTATACCGGGGAGCTGTTTTTT. This codes for CASRVGGYTGELFF.